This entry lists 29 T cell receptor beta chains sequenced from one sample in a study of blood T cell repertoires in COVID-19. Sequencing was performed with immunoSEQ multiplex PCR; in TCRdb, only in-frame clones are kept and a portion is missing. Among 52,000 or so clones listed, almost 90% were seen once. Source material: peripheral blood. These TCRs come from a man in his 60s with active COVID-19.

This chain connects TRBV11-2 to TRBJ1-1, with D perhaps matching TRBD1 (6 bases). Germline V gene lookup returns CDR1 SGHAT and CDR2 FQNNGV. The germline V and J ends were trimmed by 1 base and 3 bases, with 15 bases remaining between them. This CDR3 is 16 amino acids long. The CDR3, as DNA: TGTGCCAGCAGCTTAGTACCGGTGTCAGGGGACACTGAAGCTTTCTTT. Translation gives CASSLVPVSGDTEAFF.

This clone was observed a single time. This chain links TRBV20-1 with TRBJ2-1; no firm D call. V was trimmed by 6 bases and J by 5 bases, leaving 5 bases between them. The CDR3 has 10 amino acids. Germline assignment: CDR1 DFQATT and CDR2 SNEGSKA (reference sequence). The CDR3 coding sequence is TGCAGTGCCCTTAACAATGAGCAGTTCTTC. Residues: CSALNNEQFF.

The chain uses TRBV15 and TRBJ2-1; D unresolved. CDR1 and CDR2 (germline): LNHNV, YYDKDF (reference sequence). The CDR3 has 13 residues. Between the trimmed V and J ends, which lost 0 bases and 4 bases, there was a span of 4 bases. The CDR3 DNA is TGTGCCACCAGCAGAGACCGTTACAATGAGCAGTTCTTC. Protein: CATSRDRYNEQFF.

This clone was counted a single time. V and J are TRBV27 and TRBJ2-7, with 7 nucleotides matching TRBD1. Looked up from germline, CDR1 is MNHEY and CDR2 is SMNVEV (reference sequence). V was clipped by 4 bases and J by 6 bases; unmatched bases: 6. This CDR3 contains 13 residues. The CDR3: CASSSGQDFEQYF. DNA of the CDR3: TGTGCCAGCAGTTCAGGACAGGACTTCGAGCAGTACTTC.

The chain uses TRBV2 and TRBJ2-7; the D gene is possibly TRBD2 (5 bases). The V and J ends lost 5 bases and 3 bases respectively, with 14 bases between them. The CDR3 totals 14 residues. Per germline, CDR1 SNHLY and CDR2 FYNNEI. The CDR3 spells CASSLARRDYEQYF. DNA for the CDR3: TGTGCCAGCAGTCTAGCCCGTAGGGACTACGAGCAGTACTTC.

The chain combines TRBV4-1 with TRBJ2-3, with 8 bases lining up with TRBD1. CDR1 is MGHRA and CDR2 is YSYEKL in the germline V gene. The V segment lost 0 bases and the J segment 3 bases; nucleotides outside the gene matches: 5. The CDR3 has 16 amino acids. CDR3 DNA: TGCGCCAGCAGCCAAGAGGAAACAGGGGGAACAGATACGCAGTATTTT. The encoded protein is CASSQEETGGTDTQYF.

The CDR3 is CASSPSGTVNTEAFF. DNA of the CDR3: TGTGCCAGCTCACCATCGGGGACAGTTAACACTGAAGCTTTCTTT. The genes are TRBV18 and TRBJ1-1; TRBD1 aligns across 7 bases. With V trimmed by 2 bases and J by 2 bases, 5 bases remained unmatched. This CDR3 contains 15 residues. Germline V lookup: CDR1 KGHSH, CDR2 LQKENI. The whole variable domain, remainder taken from reference TRBV18 and TRBJ1-1, is NAGVMQNPRHLVRRRGQEARLRCSPMKGHSHVYWYRQLPEEGLKFMVYLQKENIIDESGMPKERFSAEFPKEGPSILRIQQVVRGDSAAYFCASSPSGTVNTEAFFGQGTRLTVV.

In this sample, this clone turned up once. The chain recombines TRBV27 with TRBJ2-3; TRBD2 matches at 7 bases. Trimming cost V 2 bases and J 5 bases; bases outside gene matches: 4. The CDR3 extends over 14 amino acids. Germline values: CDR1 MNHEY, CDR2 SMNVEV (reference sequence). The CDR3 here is CASSLELAKDTQYF. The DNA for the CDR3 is TGTGCCAGCAGTTTAGAACTAGCGAAAGATACGCAGTATTTT.

The CDR3 loop reads CASSVEAGGPGTGELFF. The CDR3 DNA reads TGTGCCAGCAGCGTAGAGGCGGGAGGGCCGGGCACCGGGGAGCTGTTTTTT. The rearrangement links TRBV9 to TRBJ2-2; 9 bases line up with TRBD2. After removal of 0 bases from V and 4 bases from J, the junction contained 7 bases not matched to a gene. The CDR3 totals 17 residues. CDR1 is SGDLS, CDR2 YYNGEE, per germline.

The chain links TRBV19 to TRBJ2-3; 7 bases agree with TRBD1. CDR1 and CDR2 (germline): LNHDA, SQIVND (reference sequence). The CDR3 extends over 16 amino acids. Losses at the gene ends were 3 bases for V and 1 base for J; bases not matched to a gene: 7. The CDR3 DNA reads TGTGCCAGTAGTATTTTAGGGGGCGGCCGCACAGATACGCAGTATTTT. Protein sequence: CASSILGGGRTDTQYF. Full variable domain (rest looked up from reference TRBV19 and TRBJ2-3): DGGITQSPKYLFRKEGQNVTLSCEQNLNHDAMYWYRQDPGQGLRLIYYSQIVNDFQKGDIAEGYSVSREKKESFPLTVTSAQKNPTAFYLCASSILGGGRTDTQYFGPGTRLTVL.

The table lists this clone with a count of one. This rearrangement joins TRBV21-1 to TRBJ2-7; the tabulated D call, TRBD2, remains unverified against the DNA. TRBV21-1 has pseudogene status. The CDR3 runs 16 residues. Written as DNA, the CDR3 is TGTGCCAGCAGCAAAGTAGGGCTAGCGGGCCCATACGAGCAGTACTTC. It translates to CASSKVGLAGPYEQYF.

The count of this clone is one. The CDR3 sequence: CASTSTGDYGYTF. CDR3 nucleotide sequence: TGTGCCAGCACCTCTACAGGGGACTATGGCTACACCTTC. The chain couples TRBV9 to TRBJ1-2; TRBD1 matches 7 bases. The germline V gene encodes CDR1 SGDLS and CDR2 YYNGEE. The V segment lost 6 bases and the J segment 3 bases; nucleotides outside the gene matches: 5. The CDR3 length is 13 residues.

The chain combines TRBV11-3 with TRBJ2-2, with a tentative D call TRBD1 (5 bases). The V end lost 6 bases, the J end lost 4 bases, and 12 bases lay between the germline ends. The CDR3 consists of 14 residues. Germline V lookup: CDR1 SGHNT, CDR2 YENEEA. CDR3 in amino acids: CASSSRQSTGELFF. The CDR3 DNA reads TGTGCCAGCAGTTCCCGACAGAGCACCGGGGAGCTGTTTTTT.

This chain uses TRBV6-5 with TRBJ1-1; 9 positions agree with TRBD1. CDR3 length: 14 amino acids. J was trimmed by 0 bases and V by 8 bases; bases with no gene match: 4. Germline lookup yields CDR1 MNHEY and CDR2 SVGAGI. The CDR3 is CASGTGNLNTEAFF. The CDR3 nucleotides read TGTGCCAGCGGGACAGGGAACCTGAACACTGAAGCTTTCTTT.

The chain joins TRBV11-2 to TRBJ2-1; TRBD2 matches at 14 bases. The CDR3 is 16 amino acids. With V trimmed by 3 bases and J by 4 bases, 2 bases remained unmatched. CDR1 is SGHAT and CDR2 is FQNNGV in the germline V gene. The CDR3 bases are TGTGCCAGCAGCTTGACTAGCGGGAGGGGGTACAATGAGCAGTTCTTC. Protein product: CASSLTSGRGYNEQFF.

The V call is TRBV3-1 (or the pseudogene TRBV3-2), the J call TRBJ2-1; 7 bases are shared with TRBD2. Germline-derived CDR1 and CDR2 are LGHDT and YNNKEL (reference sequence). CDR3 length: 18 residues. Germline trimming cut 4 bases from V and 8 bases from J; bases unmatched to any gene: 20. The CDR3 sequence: CASSLRWGGTQLMDEQFF. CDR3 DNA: TGTGCCAGCAGCCTCCGGTGGGGGGGGACCCAGTTAATGGATGAGCAGTTCTTC.

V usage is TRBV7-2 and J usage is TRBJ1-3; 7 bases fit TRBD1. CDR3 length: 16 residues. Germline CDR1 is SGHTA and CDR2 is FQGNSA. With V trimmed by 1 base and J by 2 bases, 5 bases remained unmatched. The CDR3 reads CASSLVTGAAGNTIYF. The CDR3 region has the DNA TGTGCCAGCAGCTTAGTTACAGGGGCGGCTGGAAACACCATATATTTT.

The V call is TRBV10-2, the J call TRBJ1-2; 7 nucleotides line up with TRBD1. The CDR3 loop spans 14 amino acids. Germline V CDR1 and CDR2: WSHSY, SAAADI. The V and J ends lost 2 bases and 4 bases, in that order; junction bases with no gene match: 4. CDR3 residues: CASSEQGVIYGYTF. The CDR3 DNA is TGCGCCAGCAGTGAGCAGGGGGTGATCTATGGCTACACCTTC.

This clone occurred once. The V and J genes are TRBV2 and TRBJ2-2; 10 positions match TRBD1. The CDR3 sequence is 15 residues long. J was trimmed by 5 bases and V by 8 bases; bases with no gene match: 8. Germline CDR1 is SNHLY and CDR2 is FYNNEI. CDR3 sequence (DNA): TGTGCCAGCGGTAACCGGGACAGGGGAACCGGGGAGCTGTTTTTT. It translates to CASGNRDRGTGELFF.

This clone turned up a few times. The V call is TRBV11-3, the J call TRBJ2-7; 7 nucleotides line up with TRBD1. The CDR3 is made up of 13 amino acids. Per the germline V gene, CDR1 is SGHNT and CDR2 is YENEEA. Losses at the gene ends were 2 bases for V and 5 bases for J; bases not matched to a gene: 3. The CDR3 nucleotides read TGTGCCAGCAGCTTAATCACAGGGGACGAGCAGTACTTC. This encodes CASSLITGDEQYF.

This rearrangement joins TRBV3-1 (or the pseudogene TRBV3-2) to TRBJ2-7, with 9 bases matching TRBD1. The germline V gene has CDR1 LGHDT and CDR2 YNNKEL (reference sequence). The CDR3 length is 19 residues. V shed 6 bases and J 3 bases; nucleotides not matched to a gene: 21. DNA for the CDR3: TGTGCCAGCAGTCCCTATGGGACAGGGTCACGGGGGAGCGGCTACGAGCAGTACTTC. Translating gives CASSPYGTGSRGSGYEQYF.

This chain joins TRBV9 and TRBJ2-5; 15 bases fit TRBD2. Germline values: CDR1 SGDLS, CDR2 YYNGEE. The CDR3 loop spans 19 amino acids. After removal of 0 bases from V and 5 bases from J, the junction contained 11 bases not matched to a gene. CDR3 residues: CASSVGRTSGRAGLETQYF. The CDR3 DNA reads TGTGCCAGCAGCGTAGGGCGGACTAGCGGGAGGGCGGGGCTGGAGACCCAGTACTTC.

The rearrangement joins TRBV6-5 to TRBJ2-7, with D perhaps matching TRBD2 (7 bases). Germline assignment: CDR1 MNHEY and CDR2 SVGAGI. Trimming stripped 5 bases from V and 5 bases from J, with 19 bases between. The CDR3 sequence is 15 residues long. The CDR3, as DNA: TGTGCCAGCAGTAGGGAGAGGGGGGGAATCCACGAGCAGTACTTC. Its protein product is CASSRERGGIHEQYF.

DNA for the CDR3: TGTGCCAGTAGTTCCGGGACAGGGGACAACGAGCAGTACTTC. Residues: CASSSGTGDNEQYF. This chain connects TRBV19 to TRBJ2-7; 10 nucleotides agree with TRBD1. The CDR3 is made up of 14 amino acids. V shed 5 bases, J shed 5 bases, and the junction held 6 bases outside the gene matches. Germline loops: CDR1 LNHDA, CDR2 SQIVND (reference sequence).

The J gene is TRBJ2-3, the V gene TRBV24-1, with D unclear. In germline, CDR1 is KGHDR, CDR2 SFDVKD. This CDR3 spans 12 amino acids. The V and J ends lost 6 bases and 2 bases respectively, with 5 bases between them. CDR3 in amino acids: CATSQATDTQYF. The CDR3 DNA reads TGTGCCACCAGTCAAGCCACAGATACGCAGTATTTT.

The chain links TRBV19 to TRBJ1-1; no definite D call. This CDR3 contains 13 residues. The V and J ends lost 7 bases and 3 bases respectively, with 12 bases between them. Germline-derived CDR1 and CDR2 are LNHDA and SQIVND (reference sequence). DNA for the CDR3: TGTGCCAGTAATCTTAACTCTTACACTGAAGCTTTCTTT. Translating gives CASNLNSYTEAFF.

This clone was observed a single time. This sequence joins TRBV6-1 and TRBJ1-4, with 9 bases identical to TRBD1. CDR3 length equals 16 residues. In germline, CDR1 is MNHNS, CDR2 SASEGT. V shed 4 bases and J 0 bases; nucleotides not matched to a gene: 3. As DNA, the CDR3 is TGTGCCAGCAGTGTCCGGACAGGGGCAACTAATGAAAAACTGTTTTTT. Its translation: CASSVRTGATNEKLFF.

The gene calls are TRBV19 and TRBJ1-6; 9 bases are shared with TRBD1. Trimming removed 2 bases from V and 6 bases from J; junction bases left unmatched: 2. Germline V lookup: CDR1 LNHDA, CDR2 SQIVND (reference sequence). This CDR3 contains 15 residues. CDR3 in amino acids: CASSITGGRNSPLHF. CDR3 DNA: TGTGCCAGTAGTATAACAGGGGGCCGTAATTCACCCCTCCACTTT.

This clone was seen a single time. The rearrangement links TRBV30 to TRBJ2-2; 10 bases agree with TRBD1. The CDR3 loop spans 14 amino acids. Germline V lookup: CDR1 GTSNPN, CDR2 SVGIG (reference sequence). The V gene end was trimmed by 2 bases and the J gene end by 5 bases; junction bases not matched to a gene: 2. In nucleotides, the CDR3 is TGTGCCTGGAGTCCGGGACAGGGGACCGGGGAGCTGTTTTTT. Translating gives CAWSPGQGTGELFF. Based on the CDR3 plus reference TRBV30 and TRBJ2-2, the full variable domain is SQTIHQWPATLVQPVGSPLSLECTVEGTSNPNLYWYRQAAGRGLQLLFYSVGIGQISSEVPQNLSASRPQDRQFILSSKKLLLSDSGFYLCAWSPGQGTGELFFGEGSRLTVL.